This section outlines one TCR beta chain sequence together with its context. The antigen is unknown. This same CDR3 is encoded by further DNA sequences in the sample. These data belong to a study of graft-versus-host responses after intestinal transplantation. General study findings and limits: GvH clonotypes were identified within recipient marrow, with a subset emerging first in ileum or blood. High graft-versus-host to host-versus-graft T cell clonal ratios marked allografts of patients with graft-donor macrochimerism.

The CDR3 contains 13 residues. With 8 bases removed from V and 0 bases from J, the gap between germline ends came to 11 bases. The V gene's germline CDR1 is MNHEY and CDR2 SMNVEV (reference sequence). Here immunoSEQ multiplex PCR was the method, and the copy in TCRdb shows in-frame clones only, minus some. The data contain approximately 110,000 clones, around 92% of them singletons. The chain uses TRBV27 and TRBJ2-7, with D maybe TRBD1 (6 bases). The sequencing used unstimulated CD8+ T cells sorted from spleen or lymph node cells, collected before transplant. The receptor's source is a human donor who was the organ donor for an intestinal transplant. The CDR3: CASSRGSSYEQYF. The CDR3 DNA follows: TGTGCCAGCTCGAGGGGGAGCTCCTACGAGCAGTACTTC.